These 28 T cell receptor beta chains share one sample of origin, sequenced in a study of shared clonotypes between healthy human individuals. The table came from immunoSEQ multiplex PCR; TCRdb's copy has only in-frame clones and leaves some out. The profile shows some 2,000,000 clones, about 95% of them singletons. Terminally differentiated effector memory CD45RA+ cells were excluded by CCR7 positive selection of CD45RO-negative cells. Sequences were obtained from naive CD8+ T cells sorted from blood. The receptors were sampled from a man in his late teens or twenties in good health.

This chain uses TRBV16 with TRBJ2-7; 11 bases map to TRBD1. Germline lookup yields CDR1 KGHSY and CDR2 FQNENV. The CDR3 consists of 15 residues. The V gene end was trimmed by 0 bases and the J gene end by 5 bases; junction bases not matched to a gene: 3. Here the CDR3 reads CASSQSGQGVNEQYF. The CDR3 DNA follows: TGTGCCAGCAGCCAATCGGGACAGGGGGTAAACGAGCAGTACTTC.

The chain combines TRBV10-3 with TRBJ1-4; 8 positions match TRBD1. Germline assignment: CDR1 ENHRY and CDR2 SYGVKD. V trimming: 6 bases; J trimming: 1 base; junction bases outside the gene matches: 7. This CDR3 contains 16 residues. CDR3 region: CAISSKQGVTNEKLFF. DNA for the CDR3: TGTGCCATCAGCTCCAAACAGGGGGTAACTAATGAAAAACTGTTTTTT.

The gene calls are TRBV19 and TRBJ2-1; D is uncertain. The CDR3 runs 11 residues. The V end was cut by 8 bases, the J end by 7 bases, with 9 bases between. Looked up from germline, CDR1 is LNHDA and CDR2 is SQIVND (reference sequence). CDR3 in DNA: TGTGCCAGTGGAAGGGAAAATGAGCAGTTCTTC. Translated, it gives CASGRENEQFF.

The gene calls are TRBV14 and TRBJ1-5; TRBD1 is a possible D gene (5 bases). The ends were cut back, 4 bases at V and 0 bases at J, with 13 bases in the middle. The CDR3 loop spans 16 amino acids. The V gene's germline CDR1 is SGHDN and CDR2 FVKESK. In DNA form, the CDR3 reads TGTGCCAGCAGCCTCGGGACGGGTTATAGCAATCAGCCCCAGCATTTT. This sequence encodes CASSLGTGYSNQPQHF. The full variable domain, rest sourced from reference TRBV14 and TRBJ1-5, is EAGVTQFPSHSVIEKGQTVTLRCDPISGHDNLYWYRRVMGKEIKFLLHFVKESKQDESGMPNNRFLAERTGGTYSTLKVQPAELEDSGVYFCASSLGTGYSNQPQHFGDGTRLSIL.

The rearrangement joins TRBV28 to TRBJ2-1; D is possibly TRBD2 (6 bases). Trimming removed 6 bases from V and 6 bases from J, with 9 bases in between. This CDR3 comprises 12 residues. In germline, CDR1 is MDHEN, CDR2 SYDVKM. The CDR3 bases are TGTGCCAGCAGACGGGACTTCAATGAGCAGTTCTTC. It translates to CASRRDFNEQFF.

The chain recombines TRBV27 with TRBJ2-7; D may be TRBD1 (6 bases). The CDR3 is 16 amino acids. Per the germline V gene, CDR1 is MNHEY and CDR2 is SMNVEV (reference sequence). Trimming left V 0 bases short and J 2 bases short, with 14 bases between. The CDR3 coding sequence is TGTGCCAGCAGTTTATCGGCAGGGGAAACGGCCTACGAGCAGTACTTC. As protein: CASSLSAGETAYEQYF.

The chain carries TRBV7-9 and TRBJ2-7, with D possibly matching TRBD2 (5 bases). V was clipped by 0 bases and J by 5 bases, with 14 bases between them. The CDR3 contains 15 residues. Germline loops: CDR1 SEHNR, CDR2 FQNEAQ (reference sequence). CDR3 protein: CASSLASGRRNEQYF. DNA of the CDR3: TGTGCCAGCAGCTTAGCCTCGGGGAGACGGAACGAGCAGTACTTC.

The gene calls are TRBV29-1 and TRBJ2-7; 7 bases line up with TRBD1. Trimming cost V 7 bases and J 2 bases; bases outside gene matches: 5. CDR1 and CDR2 (germline): SQVTM, ANQGSEA. The CDR3 length is 12 residues. The CDR3 protein is CSARDRPYEQYF. The DNA for the CDR3 is TGCAGCGCCCGGGACAGACCCTACGAGCAGTACTTC.

This clone was counted only a few times. This chain connects TRBV6-5 to TRBJ1-1; D might be TRBD1 (6 bases). Germline V CDR1 and CDR2: MNHEY, SVGAGI. Trimming left V 0 bases short and J 1 base short, with 9 bases between. This CDR3 is built from 15 residues. CDR3 bases: TGTGCCAGCAGTTACTCGGGGGCCGCGAACACTGAAGCTTTCTTT. Translated: CASSYSGAANTEAFF.

The chain carries TRBV6-5 and TRBJ1-1, with D possibly TRBD1 on 6 matching bases. CDR3 size: 11 residues. From germline, CDR1 is MNHEY and CDR2 SVGAGI. Between the trimmed V and J ends, which lost 8 bases and 9 bases, there was a span of 13 bases. The CDR3 nucleotides read TGTGCCAGCGGAACAGGGAATCAAGCTTTCTTT. Residues: CASGTGNQAFF.

The chain joins TRBV28 to TRBJ2-7; D remains unclear. Germline loops: CDR1 MDHEN, CDR2 SYDVKM. The CDR3 has 14 amino acids. V lost 2 bases, J lost 2 bases, and 10 bases lay in between. CDR3 nucleotides: TGTGCCAGCAGTTTAGGTACGAACACCTACGAGCAGTACTTC. It encodes CASSLGTNTYEQYF. Complete variable domain (other parts from reference TRBV28 and TRBJ2-7): DVKVTQSSRYLVKRTGEKVFLECVQDMDHENMFWYRQDPGLGLRLIYFSYDVKMKEKGDIPEGYSVSREKKERFSLILESASTNQTSMYLCASSLGTNTYEQYFGPGTRLTVT.

This chain uses TRBV2 with TRBJ2-7; 8 nucleotides line up with TRBD2. The germline V gene has CDR1 SNHLY and CDR2 FYNNEI. The CDR3 consists of 14 residues. J gave up 5 bases and V 8 bases, and 11 bases lay outside the gene matches. The CDR3 reads CASRAGGEFHEQYF. The CDR3 nucleotides read TGTGCCAGCCGGGCGGGGGGCGAGTTCCACGAGCAGTACTTC. Full variable domain (remainder filled in from reference TRBV2 and TRBJ2-7): EPEVTQTPSHQVTQMGQEVILRCVPISNHLYFYWYRQILGQKVEFLVSFYNNEISEKSEIFDDQFSVERPDGSNFTLKIRSTKLEDSAMYFCASRAGGEFHEQYFGPGTRLTVT.

The chain combines TRBV9 with TRBJ2-3; a weak D match, TRBD2 (6 bases). The CDR3 has 15 amino acids. Germline V gene lookup returns CDR1 SGDLS and CDR2 YYNGEE. V lost 4 bases, J lost 2 bases, and 14 bases lay in between. The CDR3 reads CASSPEGLITDTQYF. DNA for the CDR3: TGTGCCAGCAGCCCTGAAGGACTAATCACAGATACGCAGTATTTT.

The V gene is TRBV14, the J gene TRBJ2-7, with 7 bases lining up with TRBD2. Germline lookup yields CDR1 SGHDN and CDR2 FVKESK. CDR3 size: 16 residues. V lost 0 bases, J lost 3 bases, and 8 bases stayed unmatched. CDR3 sequence: CASSQDFVGGDYEQYF. In DNA form, the CDR3 reads TGTGCCAGCAGCCAAGATTTCGTGGGAGGGGACTACGAGCAGTACTTC.

The CDR3 DNA reads as TGTGCCAGCAGTCAGGGACTAGCGGGAGTTGGGGAGCTGTTTTTT. As protein: CASSQGLAGVGELFF. V and J are TRBV6-5 and TRBJ2-2, with 14 bases that match TRBD2. Trimming at V came to 5 bases and at J to 8 bases, leaving 4 bases not matched to a gene. The CDR3 extends over 15 amino acids. CDR1 and CDR2 from the germline V gene are MNHEY and SVGAGI.

J is TRBJ2-3 and V is TRBV7-6; D ambiguous. Germline V CDR1 and CDR2: SGHVS, FNYEAQ. CDR3 length: 13 amino acids. The germline V and J ends were trimmed by 3 bases and 2 bases, with 6 bases remaining between them. The CDR3 region has the DNA TGTGCCAGCAGCTTTGGATTCACAGATACGCAGTATTTT. This sequence encodes CASSFGFTDTQYF.

This clone has only one observation. Other DNA sequences in this specimen translate into the identical CDR3. The chain couples TRBV11-2 to TRBJ1-1; D gene uncertain. Germline loops: CDR1 SGHAT, CDR2 FQNNGV. The CDR3 is made up of 13 amino acids. Deletions cut 1 base from V and 4 bases from J, with 7 bases between. CDR3 amino acids: CASSLVRGTEAFF. The DNA of the CDR3 is TGTGCCAGCAGCTTAGTGCGAGGCACTGAAGCTTTCTTT.

J is TRBJ1-1 and V is TRBV7-9; tentative D call: TRBD1 (5 bases). Germline V gives CDR1 SEHNR, CDR2 FQNEAQ (reference sequence). The CDR3 is made up of 15 amino acids. V was clipped by 5 bases and J by 4 bases, with 17 bases between them. The CDR3 sequence: CASSRNRGVRTEAFF. CDR3 nucleotides: TGTGCCAGCAGCCGCAACCGGGGGGTACGCACTGAAGCTTTCTTT.

The chain couples TRBV27 to TRBJ1-3; tentative D call: TRBD1 (6 bases). This CDR3 region has 14 residues. Germline V CDR1 and CDR2: MNHEY, SMNVEV (reference sequence). Trimming stripped 5 bases from V and 4 bases from J, with 12 bases between. CDR3 protein: CASSSNREGNTIYF. In DNA form, the CDR3 reads TGTGCCAGCAGTAGCAACAGGGAAGGAAACACCATATATTTT.

The V and J genes are TRBV13 and TRBJ2-7; 8 bases are shared with TRBD2. Germline V lookup: CDR1 PRHDT, CDR2 FYEKMQ (reference sequence). This CDR3 comprises 18 residues. Losses at the gene ends were 0 bases for V and 7 bases for J; bases not matched to a gene: 17. The CDR3 nucleotides read TGTGCCAGCAGCTTAGGGTTATTAGCGGGAACCCTTGCGGGGGAGCAGTACTTC. It specifies CASSLGLLAGTLAGEQYF. Based on the CDR3 plus reference TRBV13 and TRBJ2-7, the full variable domain is AAGVIQSPRHLIKEKRETATLKCYPIPRHDTVYWYQQGPGQDPQFLISFYEKMQSDKGSIPDRFSAQQFSDYHSELNMSSLELGDSALYFCASSLGLLAGTLAGEQYFGPGTRLTVT.

In regard to this clone: This CDR3 is also generated by other DNA sequences in the sample. The chain combines TRBV2 with TRBJ2-1; TRBD2 matches 14 bases. This CDR3 comprises 15 residues. Germline loops: CDR1 SNHLY, CDR2 FYNNEI. The trim removed 5 bases at V and 5 bases at J, leaving 2 bases unmatched. CDR3 bases: TGTGCCAGCAGTAGACTAGCGGGAGGGGACAATGAGCAGTTCTTC. Its protein product is CASSRLAGGDNEQFF.

The chain is built from TRBV18 and TRBJ2-6, with D perhaps matching TRBD2 (6 bases). V lost 3 bases and J lost 0, with 12 bases in between. The CDR3 loop spans 17 amino acids. CDR1 is KGHSH, CDR2 LQKENI, per germline. The CDR3 is CASSPGLGGSGANVLTF. Here the CDR3 DNA reads TGTGCCAGCTCACCGGGTTTGGGGGGCTCTGGGGCCAACGTCCTGACTTTC. Full variable domain (missing parts from reference TRBV18 and TRBJ2-6): NAGVMQNPRHLVRRRGQEARLRCSPMKGHSHVYWYRQLPEEGLKFMVYLQKENIIDESGMPKERFSAEFPKEGPSILRIQQVVRGDSAAYFCASSPGLGGSGANVLTFGAGSRLTVL.

The rearrangement joins TRBV19 to TRBJ1-1; perhaps TRBD1 as D (5 bases). The length of the CDR3 is 14 residues. Germline V CDR1 and CDR2: LNHDA, SQIVND (reference sequence). Deletions cut 1 base from V and 7 bases from J, with 13 bases between. In nucleotides, the CDR3 is TGTGCCAGTAGTATAGGGTTCGGGGGTAATGAAGCTTTCTTT. Residues: CASSIGFGGNEAFF.

V is TRBV5-1 and J is TRBJ1-1, with D possibly being TRBD1 (5 bases). Germline values: CDR1 SGHRS, CDR2 YFSETQ. This CDR3 contains 13 residues. V shed 0 bases and J shed 7 bases, with 10 bases lying between them. CDR3 sequence: CASSLAGPHEAFF. The CDR3 nucleotides are TGCGCCAGCAGCTTGGCGGGACCCCATGAAGCTTTCTTT.

In regard to this clone: One junction end disagrees with the germline gene, perhaps due to a read error. Other nucleotide sequences in the sample specify the same CDR3. The rearrangement joins TRBV7-7 to TRBJ2-5; D remains ambiguous. The V gene's germline CDR1 is SSHAT and CDR2 FNYEAQ (reference sequence). This CDR3 region has 13 residues. The CDR3 coding sequence is TGTGCTAGCAGCTTACGGCAGCAAGAGACCCAGTACTTC. The encoded protein is CASSLRQQETQYF.

About this clone: The sample holds other DNA sequences that translate to the same CDR3. This chain joins TRBV19 and TRBJ2-7; 7 bases are a match to TRBD2. J was trimmed by 2 bases and V by 6 bases; bases with no gene match: 4. The CDR3 is 13 residues long. In germline, CDR1 is LNHDA, CDR2 SQIVND (reference sequence). CDR3 residues: CASSAGVAYEQYF. CDR3 nucleotides: TGTGCCAGTAGCGCGGGAGTTGCCTACGAGCAGTACTTC.

The chain combines TRBV2 with TRBJ1-6; maybe TRBD1 (6 bases). The V gene's germline CDR1 is SNHLY and CDR2 FYNNEI. The germline V and J ends were trimmed by 3 bases and 9 bases, with 18 bases remaining between them. The CDR3 contains 16 residues. The DNA for the CDR3 is TGTGCCAGCAGTGACACGATCACAGGGATCCGTTCACCCCTCCACTTT. It translates to CASSDTITGIRSPLHF.

The chain joins TRBV27 to TRBJ1-2, with TRBD1 matching 8 bases. Trimming cost V 0 bases and J 4 bases; bases outside gene matches: 4. The CDR3 is made up of 15 amino acids. The germline V gene encodes CDR1 MNHEY and CDR2 SMNVEV (reference sequence). CDR3 in amino acids: CASSLSAGGSYGYTF. As DNA, the CDR3 is TGTGCCAGCAGTTTATCTGCAGGGGGCAGCTATGGCTACACCTTC.